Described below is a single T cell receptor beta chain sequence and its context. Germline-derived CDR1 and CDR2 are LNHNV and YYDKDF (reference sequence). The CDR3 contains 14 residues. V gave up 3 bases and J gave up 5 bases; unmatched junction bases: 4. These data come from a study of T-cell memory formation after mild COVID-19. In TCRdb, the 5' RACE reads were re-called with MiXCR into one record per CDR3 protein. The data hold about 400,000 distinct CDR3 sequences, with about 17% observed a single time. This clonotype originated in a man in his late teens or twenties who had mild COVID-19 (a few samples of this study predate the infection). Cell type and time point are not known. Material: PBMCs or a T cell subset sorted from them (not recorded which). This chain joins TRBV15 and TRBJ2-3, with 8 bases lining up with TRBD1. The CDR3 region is CATSRTGAGDTQYF. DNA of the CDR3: TGTGCCACCAGCAGGACAGGGGCCGGAGATACGCAGTATTTT.